This T cell receptor beta chain is from a study of blood T cells in healthy people across ages. Whole-study results and caveats: Both naive CD4+ cell counts and diversity were greater in long-lived donors than in aged donors. The CMV status of each donor remained undetermined, and this could have confounded shifts in expanded clonotypes.

Together with a sample-barcoded 5' primer, a J-beta primer mix was included in a second PCR lasting about 7 to 12 cycles. TCRdb fed the 5' RACE reads into MiXCR, producing one record per CDR3 protein. The sample contains 600,000 to 850,000 distinct CDR3 sequences, roughly two fifths of which appear only once. The ends lost 5 bases at V and 4 bases at J; junction bases unmatched: 5. The germline V gene encodes CDR1 SEHNR and CDR2 FQNEAQ (reference sequence). The CDR3 contains 15 residues. A word on this clonotype: Its antigen is undetermined.

The rearrangement joins TRBV7-9 to TRBJ2-1; 10 bases align to TRBD2. Sequencing input: blood. The TCR comes from a woman aged 60-75 years in good health. The DNA of the CDR3 is TGTGCCAGCAGCGAACTAGCGGGAATTTACAATGAGCAGTTCTTC. Protein: CASSELAGIYNEQFF.